A selection of T cell receptor beta chains follows, all from one sample in a study of blood T cell repertoires in COVID-19. The protocol was immunoSEQ multiplex PCR, while the TCRdb copy is restricted to in-frame clones and leaves out a portion. The profile shows approximately 54,000 clones, 80% to 90% of them singletons. The source material was peripheral blood. The receptor set was obtained from a human donor in a cohort sampled during active COVID-19. The CDR3 runs from the conserved cysteine through the conserved F or W. The order of the fields is V gene, clone size, D gene, J gene, CDR3 length, CDR3 DNA, CDR3 protein. A D gene is named only where the DNA matches it firmly. Clone size is stated in some rows and not others, as once, few, many or a class when expanded.

v_gene: TRBV5-1; abundance: .; d_gene: TRBD1; j_gene: TRBJ2-7; len: 15; CDR3nt: TGCGCCAGCAGCTTGGTGGGGACAGGGGTCGACGAGCAGTACTTC; CDR3aa: CASSLVGTGVDEQYF
v_gene: TRBV30; abundance: .; d_gene: .; j_gene: TRBJ1-1; len: 13; CDR3nt: TGTGCCTGGAGAAAAGGGGGGAACACTGAAGCTTTCTTT; CDR3aa: CAWRKGGNTEAFF
v_gene: TRBV5-8; abundance: .; d_gene: TRBD1; j_gene: TRBJ1-2; len: 15; CDR3nt: TGTGCCAGCAGCTTGAACAGGGGCGGTGGCTATGGCTACACCTTC; CDR3aa: CASSLNRGGGYGYTF
v_gene: TRBV19; abundance: .; d_gene: TRBD1; j_gene: TRBJ1-2; len: 16; CDR3nt: TGTGCCAGTAGTATAGGCCGGGACAGGGCCCTGAGAGGCTACACCTTC; CDR3aa: CASSIGRDRALRGYTF
v_gene: TRBV7-2; abundance: .; d_gene: .; j_gene: TRBJ1-1; len: 14; CDR3nt: TGTGCCAGCAGCATCATGGCCCCCGACACTGAAGCTTTCTTT; CDR3aa: CASSIMAPDTEAFF
v_gene: TRBV5-1; abundance: .; d_gene: .; j_gene: TRBJ1-2; len: 15; CDR3nt: TGCGCCAGCAGCTCCGCAACAGGGAGCTCCCGGGGCTACACCTTC; CDR3aa: CASSSATGSSRGYTF
v_gene: TRBV12-3/TRBV12-4; abundance: once; d_gene: TRBD2; j_gene: TRBJ2-1; len: 13; CDR3nt: TGTGCCAGCAGTCGGGGACTATTTAATGAGCAGTTCTTC; CDR3aa: CASSRGLFNEQFF
v_gene: TRBV24-1; abundance: .; d_gene: .; j_gene: TRBJ1-6; len: 13; CDR3nt: TGTGCCACCAGTGATCACGGGGGTTCACCCCTCCACTTT; CDR3aa: CATSDHGGSPLHF
v_gene: TRBV7-3; abundance: .; d_gene: TRBD1; j_gene: TRBJ2-1; len: 16; CDR3nt: TGTGCCAGCAGCCCTGGGGGACAGGGGAAGAACAATGAGCAGTTCTTC; CDR3aa: CASSPGGQGKNNEQFF
v_gene: TRBV7-9; abundance: few; d_gene: .; j_gene: TRBJ2-5; len: 13; CDR3nt: TGTGCCAGCAGCTTAGGAGGCGGGAAGACCCAGTACTTC; CDR3aa: CASSLGGGKTQYF
v_gene: TRBV30; abundance: .; d_gene: .; j_gene: TRBJ2-5; len: 14; CDR3nt: TGTGCCTGGAGTGTAGGCTCTGCGAGGGAGACCCAGTACTTC; CDR3aa: CAWSVGSARETQYF
v_gene: TRBV7-8; abundance: once; d_gene: TRBD1; j_gene: TRBJ1-2; len: 15; CDR3nt: TGTGCCAGCAGCAAGACAGGGGGCGGAGGCTATGGCTACACCTTC; CDR3aa: CASSKTGGGGYGYTF